This T cell receptor (beta chain) was recorded in a study of T cells in narcolepsy. V lost 4 bases, J lost 1 base, and 11 bases lay in between. The CDR3 sequence is 14 residues long. Per germline, CDR1 SGHNT and CDR2 YYREEE (reference sequence). Study findings and constraints: HCRT-specific and TRIB2-specific autoreactive clonotypes appeared among same-patient CSF and blood CD4+ clonotypes. Autoreactive clone sequences were missing from some blood memory CD4+ repertoires.

Clones were read by immunoSEQ multiplex PCR, and TCRdb kept only the in-frame ones, dropping some. The data contain 30,000 or so clones, roughly 82% of them singletons. About this clone itself: Its target is unknown.

The origin of this receptor is a human donor with narcolepsy. This sequence joins TRBV5-4 and TRBJ1-1, with unresolved D. The sample comprised CD45RA- memory CD4+ T cells from PBMCs. This CDR3 reads CASSQRSENTEAFF. The CDR3 coding sequence is TGTGCCAGCAGCCAGAGGTCAGAGAACACTGAAGCTTTCTTT.